Sequencing of this TCR beta chain was carried out in a study of cytomegalovirus exposure and HLA in healthy donors. Researchers ran the PCR with 60 Vbeta and 13 Jbeta primers. Clones were sequenced by immunoSEQ multiplex PCR, and TCRdb holds only the in-frame ones, with some missing. The sample has about 110,000 clones; roughly 79% are singletons. Sequenced input: PBMCs. This clonotype was obtained from a woman aged 25 to 39 in good health and CMV-seronegative.

DNA of the CDR3: TGCGCCAGCAGCCTTGCGAGCTCTGGAAACACCATATATTTT. Its translation is CASSLASSGNTIYF. The chain has TRBV5-1 and TRBJ1-3; D is undetermined. In germline, CDR1 is SGHRS, CDR2 YFSETQ. The CDR3 has 14 residues. V lost 4 bases, J lost 0 bases, and 8 bases lay in between.